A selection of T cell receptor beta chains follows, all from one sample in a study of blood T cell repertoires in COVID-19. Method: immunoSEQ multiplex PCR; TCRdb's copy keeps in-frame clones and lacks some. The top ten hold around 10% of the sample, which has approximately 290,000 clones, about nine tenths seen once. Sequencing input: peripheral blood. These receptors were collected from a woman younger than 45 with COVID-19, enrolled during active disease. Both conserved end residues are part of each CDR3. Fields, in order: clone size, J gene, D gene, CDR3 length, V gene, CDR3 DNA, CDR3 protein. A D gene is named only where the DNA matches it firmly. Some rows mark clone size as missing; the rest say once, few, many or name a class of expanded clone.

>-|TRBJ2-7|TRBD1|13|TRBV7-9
TGTGCCAGCAGCTTTGGACAGGGATACGAGCAGTACTTC
CASSFGQGYEQYF
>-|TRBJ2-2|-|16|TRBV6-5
TGTGCCAGCAGTTACTCTTGGGGCAGCCACACCGGGGAGCTGTTTTTT
CASSYSWGSHTGELFF
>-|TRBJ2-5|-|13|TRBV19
TGTGCCAGTAACCAAGACGGCGGGGAGACCCAGTACTTC
CASNQDGGETQYF
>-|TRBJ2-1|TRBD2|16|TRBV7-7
TGTGCCAGCAGTCGGAGGCTAGCGGACTCCTACAATGAGCAGTTCTTC
CASSRRLADSYNEQFF
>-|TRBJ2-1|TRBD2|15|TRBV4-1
TGCGCCAGCAGCCAAGCGGGGGGAGGCTACAATGAGCAGTTCTTC
CASSQAGGGYNEQFF
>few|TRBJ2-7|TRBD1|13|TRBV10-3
TGTGCCATCAGGGACAGGCAGAAGGGAGAGCAGTACTTC
CAIRDRQKGEQYF
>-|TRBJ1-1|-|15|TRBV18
TGTGCCAGCTCACCACCGCAGGGAAGGGACACTGAAGCTTTCTTT
CASSPPQGRDTEAFF
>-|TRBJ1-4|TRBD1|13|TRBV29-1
TGCAGCGTTGAGAGGGGGCGAGATGAAAAACTGTTTTTT
CSVERGRDEKLFF
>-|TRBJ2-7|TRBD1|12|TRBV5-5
TGTGCCAGCAGCCGGGACAGACGAGAGCAGTACTTC
CASSRDRREQYF
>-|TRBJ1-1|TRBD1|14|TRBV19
TGTGCCACCTCTAGGACAGGGGGCGGCACTGAAGCTTTCTTT
CATSRTGGGTEAFF
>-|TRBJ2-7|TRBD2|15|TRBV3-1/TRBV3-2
TGTGCCAGCAGCCCTTTGGAGGGACTAGCTTACGAGCAGTACTTC
CASSPLEGLAYEQYF
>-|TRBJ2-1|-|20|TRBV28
TGTGCCAGCAGTTTGGTGGTTATGTCACCACTAGCAGGCTCCTACAATGAGCAGTTCTTC
CASSLVVMSPLAGSYNEQFF
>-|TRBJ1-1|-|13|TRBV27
TGTGCCAGCAGTTCCGGGTTGAGCACTGAAGCTTTCTTT
CASSSGLSTEAFF